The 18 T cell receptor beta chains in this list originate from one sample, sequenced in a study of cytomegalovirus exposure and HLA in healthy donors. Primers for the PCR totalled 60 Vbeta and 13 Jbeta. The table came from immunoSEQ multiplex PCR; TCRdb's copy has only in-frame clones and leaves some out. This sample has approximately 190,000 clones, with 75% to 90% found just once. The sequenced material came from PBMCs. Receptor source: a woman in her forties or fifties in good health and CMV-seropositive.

The CDR3 region is CASGQGGNSPLHF. Here the CDR3 DNA reads TGTGCCAGCGGACAGGGAGGGAATTCACCCCTCCACTTT. The J gene is TRBJ1-6, the V gene TRBV19; 8 bases are a match to TRBD1. The CDR3 contains 13 residues. From germline, CDR1 is LNHDA and CDR2 SQIVND (reference sequence). The J segment lost 7 bases and the V segment lost 9 bases, leaving 5 bases of the junction unmatched.

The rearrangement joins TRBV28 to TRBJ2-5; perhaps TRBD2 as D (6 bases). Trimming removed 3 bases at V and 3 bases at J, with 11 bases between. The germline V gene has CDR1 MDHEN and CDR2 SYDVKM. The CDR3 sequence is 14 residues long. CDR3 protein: CASSFGGTEETQYF. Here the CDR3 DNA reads TGTGCCAGCAGTTTTGGGGGGACCGAAGAGACCCAGTACTTC.

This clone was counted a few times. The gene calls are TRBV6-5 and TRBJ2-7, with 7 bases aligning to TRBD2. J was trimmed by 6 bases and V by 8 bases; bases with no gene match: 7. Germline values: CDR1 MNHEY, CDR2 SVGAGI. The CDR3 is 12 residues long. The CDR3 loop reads CASGFGGGEQYF. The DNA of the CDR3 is TGTGCCAGCGGTTTTGGCGGGGGCGAGCAGTACTTC.

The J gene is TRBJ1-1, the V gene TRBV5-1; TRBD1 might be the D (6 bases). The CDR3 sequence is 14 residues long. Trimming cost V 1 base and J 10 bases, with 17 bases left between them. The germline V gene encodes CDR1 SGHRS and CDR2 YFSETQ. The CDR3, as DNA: TGCGCCAGCAGCTTGCAGGGGTACCTGGAGAGAGCTTTCTTT. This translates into CASSLQGYLERAFF.

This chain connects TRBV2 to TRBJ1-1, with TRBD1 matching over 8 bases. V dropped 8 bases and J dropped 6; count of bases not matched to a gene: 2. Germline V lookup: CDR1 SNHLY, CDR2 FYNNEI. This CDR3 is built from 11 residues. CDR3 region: CASRTGPEAFF. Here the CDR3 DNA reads TGTGCCAGCCGGACAGGGCCTGAAGCTTTCTTT. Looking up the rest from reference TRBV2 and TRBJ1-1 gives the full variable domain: EPEVTQTPSHQVTQMGQEVILRCVPISNHLYFYWYRQILGQKVEFLVSFYNNEISEKSEIFDDQFSVERPDGSNFTLKIRSTKLEDSAMYFCASRTGPEAFFGQGTRLTVV.

The CDR3 here is CASSMRDSLQGPQHF. DNA for the CDR3: TGTGCCAGTAGTATGAGGGACAGTCTCCAAGGGCCCCAGCATTTT. The rearrangement joins TRBV19 to TRBJ1-5, with TRBD1 identical over 7 bases. V lost 3 bases, J lost 9 bases, and 11 bases stayed unmatched. The CDR3 extends over 15 amino acids. Germline CDR1 LNHDA, CDR2 SQIVND (reference sequence).

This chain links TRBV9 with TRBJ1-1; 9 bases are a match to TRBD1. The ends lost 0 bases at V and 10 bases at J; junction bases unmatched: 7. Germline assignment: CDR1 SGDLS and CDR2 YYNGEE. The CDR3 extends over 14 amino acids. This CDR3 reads CASSVGFGTGSAFF. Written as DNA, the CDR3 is TGTGCCAGCAGCGTAGGGTTCGGGACAGGGTCAGCTTTCTTT.

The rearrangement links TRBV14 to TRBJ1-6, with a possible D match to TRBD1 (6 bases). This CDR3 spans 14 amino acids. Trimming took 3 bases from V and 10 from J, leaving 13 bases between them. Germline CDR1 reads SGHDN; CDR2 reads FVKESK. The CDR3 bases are TGTGCCAGCAGCCAGAACAGGGAAGGATCACCCCTCCACTTT. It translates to CASSQNREGSPLHF.

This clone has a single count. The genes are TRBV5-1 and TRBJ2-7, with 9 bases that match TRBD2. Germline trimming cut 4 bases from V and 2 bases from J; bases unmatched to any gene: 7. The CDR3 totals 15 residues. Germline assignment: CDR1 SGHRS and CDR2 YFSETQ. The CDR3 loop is CASSERGGGAYEQYF. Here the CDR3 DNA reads TGCGCCAGCAGCGAGCGTGGCGGGGGGGCCTACGAGCAGTACTTC. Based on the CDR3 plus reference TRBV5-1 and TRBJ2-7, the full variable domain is KAGVTQTPRYLIKTRGQQVTLSCSPISGHRSVSWYQQTPGQGLQFLFEYFSETQRNKGNFPGRFSGRQFSNSRSEMNVSTLELGDSALYLCASSERGGGAYEQYFGPGTRLTVT.

The CDR3 loop is CASSLDAGLNTGELFF. For the CDR3, the DNA is TGTGCCAGCAGCTTAGACGCAGGATTAAACACCGGGGAGCTGTTTTTT. This chain uses TRBV11-3 with TRBJ2-2; no definite D call. Germline V gives CDR1 SGHNT, CDR2 YENEEA. The V and J ends lost 0 bases and 2 bases respectively, with 10 bases between them. The CDR3 runs 16 residues.

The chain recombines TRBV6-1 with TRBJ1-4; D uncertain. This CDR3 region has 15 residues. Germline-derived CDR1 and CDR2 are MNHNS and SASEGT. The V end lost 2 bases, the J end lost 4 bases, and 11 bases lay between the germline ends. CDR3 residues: CASSEYGVNNEKLFF. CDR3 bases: TGTGCCAGCAGTGAATATGGAGTTAATAATGAAAAACTGTTTTTT.

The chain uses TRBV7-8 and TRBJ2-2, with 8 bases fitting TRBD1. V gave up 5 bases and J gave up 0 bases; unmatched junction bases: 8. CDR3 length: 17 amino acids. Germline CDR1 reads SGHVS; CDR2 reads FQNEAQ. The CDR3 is CASSPGQGSTNTGELFF. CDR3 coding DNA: TGTGCCAGCAGCCCAGGACAGGGATCCACGAACACCGGGGAGCTGTTTTTT.

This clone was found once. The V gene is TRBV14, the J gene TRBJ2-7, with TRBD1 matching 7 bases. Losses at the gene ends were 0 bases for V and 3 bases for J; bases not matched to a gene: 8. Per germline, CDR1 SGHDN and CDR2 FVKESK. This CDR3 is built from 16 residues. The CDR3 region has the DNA TGTGCCAGCAGCCAAGATACCGGGACAGCAGGCTACGAGCAGTACTTC. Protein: CASSQDTGTAGYEQYF. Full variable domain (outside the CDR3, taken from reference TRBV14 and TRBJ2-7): EAGVTQFPSHSVIEKGQTVTLRCDPISGHDNLYWYRRVMGKEIKFLLHFVKESKQDESGMPNNRFLAERTGGTYSTLKVQPAELEDSGVYFCASSQDTGTAGYEQYFGPGTRLTVT.

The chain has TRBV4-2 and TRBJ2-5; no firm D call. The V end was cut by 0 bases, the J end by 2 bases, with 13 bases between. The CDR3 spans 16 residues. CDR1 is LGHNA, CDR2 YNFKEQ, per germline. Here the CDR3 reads CASSQDKSRGQETQYF. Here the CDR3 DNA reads TGTGCCAGCAGCCAAGACAAGTCCAGAGGACAAGAGACCCAGTACTTC.

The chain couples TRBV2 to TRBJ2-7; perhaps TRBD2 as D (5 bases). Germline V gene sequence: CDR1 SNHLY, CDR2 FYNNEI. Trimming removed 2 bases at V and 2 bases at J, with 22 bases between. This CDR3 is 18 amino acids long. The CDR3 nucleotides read TGTGCCAGCAGTGAAAGGGCGGGCGGGCAGTCTAGGGCCTACGAGCAGTACTTC. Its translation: CASSERAGGQSRAYEQYF.

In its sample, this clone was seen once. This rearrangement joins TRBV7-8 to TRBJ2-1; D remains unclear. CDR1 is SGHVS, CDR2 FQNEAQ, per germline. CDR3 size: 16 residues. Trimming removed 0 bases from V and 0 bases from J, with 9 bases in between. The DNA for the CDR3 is TGTGCCAGCAGCTTAGCGAGCGCCTACTCCTACAATGAGCAGTTCTTC. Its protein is CASSLASAYSYNEQFF. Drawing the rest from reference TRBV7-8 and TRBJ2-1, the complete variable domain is GAGVSQSPRYKVAKRGQDVALRCDPISGHVSLFWYQQALGQGPEFLTYFQNEAQLDKSGLPSDRFFAERPEGSVSTLKIQRTQQEDSAVYLCASSLASAYSYNEQFFGPGTRLTVL.

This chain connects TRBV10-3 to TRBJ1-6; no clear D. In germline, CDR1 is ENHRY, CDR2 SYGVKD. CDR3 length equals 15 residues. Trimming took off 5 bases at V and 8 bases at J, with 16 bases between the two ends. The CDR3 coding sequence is TGTGCCATCAGTAGAGCTTCTTCCCCCGATTCACCCCTCCACTTT. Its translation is CAISRASSPDSPLHF.

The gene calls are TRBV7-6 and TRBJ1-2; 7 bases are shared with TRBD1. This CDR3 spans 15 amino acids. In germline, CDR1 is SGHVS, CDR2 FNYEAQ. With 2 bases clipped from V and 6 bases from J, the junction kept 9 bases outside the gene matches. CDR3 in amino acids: CASSLSPGTADGYTF. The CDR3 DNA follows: TGTGCCAGCAGCTTATCACCTGGGACAGCCGATGGCTACACCTTC.